This TCR beta chain is from a study of blood T cells in healthy people across ages. General observations from the study: As naive T cell percentage varied, TCR beta diversity correlated strongly with it.

A remark on this clonotype: No antigen is known for it.

A second PCR of 7 to 11 cycles used a sample-barcoded 5' primer and a J-beta primer mix. With 12 random nucleotides, a template-switch adaptor tagged each individual cDNA molecule. TCRdb independently ran MiXCR on the 5' RACE reads; one entry per CDR3 protein. Here the sample spans about a million distinct CDR3 sequences, roughly 48% being singletons. V dropped 6 bases and J dropped 14; count of bases not matched to a gene: 9. Germline CDR1 is SNHLY and CDR2 is FYNNEI. The CDR3 contains 13 residues. The rearrangement joins TRBV2 to TRBJ1-6, with TRBD1 matching over 8 bases. The source is a man aged 25-45 years in good health. Sequencing was carried out using blood. The CDR3 region has the DNA TGTGCCAGCAGCTACGGACAGGGAGGGACCCTCCACTTT. This codes for CASSYGQGGTLHF.